These T cell receptor beta chains were read from a single sample in a study of Graves' ophthalmopathy and Graves' hyperthyroidism. TCRdb called the multiplex PCR reads again in MiXCR, with one record for every CDR3 protein. Among hundreds of thousands of distinct CDR3 sequences listed, about two fifths were seen once. Sequenced: peripheral blood. Receptors originate from an adult man with Graves' ophthalmopathy. The CDR3 runs from the conserved cysteine through the conserved F or W. A D gene is named only where the DNA matches it firmly. Rows give clone size only sometimes, using once, few, many, or a class for an expanded clone.

clone_size	d_call	j_call	v_call	cdr3_nt	cdr3_aa
.	TRBD1	TRBJ2-7	TRBV15	TGTGCCACCAGCAGCCGGGATCGGACAGGGGGCTTC	CATSSRDRTGGF
once	TRBD1	TRBJ2-6	TRBV7-8	TGTGCCAGCACCCAGGGACAGGAGCGCACTGAAGCTTTC	CASTQGQERTEAF
.	.	TRBJ1-4	TRBV5-5	TGTGCCAGCAGCTTGGTCTATTCAACTAATGAAAAACTGTTTTTT	CASSLVYSTNEKLFF
.	TRBD1	TRBJ1-2	TRBV7-3	TGTGCCAGCAGCTTAAGGATGACAGGGGCACATGGCTACACCTTC	CASSLRMTGAHGYTF
many	.	TRBJ1-1	TRBV6-6	TGTGCCAGTACGGGACCGATCCTTACGGTGAACACTGAAGCTTTCTTT	CASTGPILTVNTEAFF
many	.	TRBJ1-5	TRBV15	TGTGCCACCAGCAGACCACCATACCTCTCAGGGTCCTATCAGCCCCAGCATTTT	CATSRPPYLSGSYQPQHF
.	TRBD2	TRBJ2-5	TRBV20-1	TGCAGTGCTAGAGACGAGCGGGGGGGGCAAGAGACCCAGTACTTC	CSARDERGGQETQYF
few	TRBD1	TRBJ1-3	TRBV4-3	TGCGCCAGCAGCCAAGCGGGTGACAGGGCTGGAAACACCATATATTTT	CASSQAGDRAGNTIYF
many	.	TRBJ2-7	TRBV7-2	TGTGCCAGCAGCTTAGGCACGGGCCTCATCCTGAGCTCCTACGAGCAGTACTTC	CASSLGTGLILSSYEQYF
.	TRBD1	TRBJ1-5	TRBV10-3	TGTGCCATCAGTGCAACAGGGGCCAGGCAGCCCCAGCATTTT	CAISATGARQPQHF
few	.	TRBJ2-2	TRBV2	TGTGCCAGCAGTGAAGCTTTAGTGCGGGGGCCCCTCGGGGAGCTGTTTTTT	CASSEALVRGPLGELFF
few	.	TRBJ1-3	TRBV29-1	TGCAGCGTTGACGGACGAAACACCATATATTTT	CSVDGRNTIYF
many	.	TRBJ2-2	TRBV10-1	TGCGCCAGCAGTGAGTCGAAGGGCAGGGTTAGAACCGGGGAGCTGTTTTTT	CASSESKGRVRTGELFF
many	TRBD1	TRBJ1-6	TRBV11-2	TGTGCCAGCAGCTTAGTCCAAGGGGGCCATAATTCACCCCTCCACTTT	CASSLVQGGHNSPLHF
.	.	TRBJ1-6	TRBV19	TGTGCCAGTAGCCCGGACAGACTGGGAACGGGTTCACCCCTCCACTTT	CASSPDRLGTGSPLHF
once	TRBD1	TRBJ1-1	TRBV2	TGTGCCAGCGTTGAGCCGGGACAGGGGACTGAAGCTTTCTTT	CASVEPGQGTEAFF
few	TRBD1	TRBJ2-7	TRBV19	TGTGCCAGTAGTATAGATGGGGGACAGAGCTCCTACGAGCAGTACTTC	CASSIDGGQSSYEQYF
.	.	TRBJ1-3	TRBV11-1	TGTGCCTTAACCCCAGGGGCGACCCTTGGAAACACCATATATTTT	CALTPGATLGNTIYF
.	TRBD1	TRBJ2-7	TRBV10-3	TGTGCCAGCAACCCAATCGGACAGGGAACTAGGGAGCAGTACTTC	CASNPIGQGTREQYF
many	TRBD2	TRBJ2-5	TRBV7-2	TGTGCCAGCAGCCCCTCGGGGGGGACATCGACCCAGTACTTC	CASSPSGGTSTQYF
many	.	TRBJ2-2	TRBV14	TGTGCCAGCAGCCCATCCTGGGGAAACACCGGGGAGCTGTTTTTT	CASSPSWGNTGELFF
.	.	TRBJ1-5	TRBV24-1	TGTGCCACCAGTGCCGCAGGGAGCAATCAGCCCCAGCATTTT	CATSAAGSNQPQHF